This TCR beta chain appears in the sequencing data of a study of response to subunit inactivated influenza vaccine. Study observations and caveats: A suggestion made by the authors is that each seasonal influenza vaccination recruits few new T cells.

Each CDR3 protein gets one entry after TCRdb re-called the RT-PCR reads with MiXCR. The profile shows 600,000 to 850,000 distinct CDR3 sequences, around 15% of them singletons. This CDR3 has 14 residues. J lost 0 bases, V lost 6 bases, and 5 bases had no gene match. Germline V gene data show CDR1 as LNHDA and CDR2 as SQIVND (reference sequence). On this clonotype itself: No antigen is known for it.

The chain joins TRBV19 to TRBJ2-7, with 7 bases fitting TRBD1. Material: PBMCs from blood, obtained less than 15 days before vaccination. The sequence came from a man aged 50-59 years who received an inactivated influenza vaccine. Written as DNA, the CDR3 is TGTGCCAGTAGCTACCGGGACAGCTCCTACGAGCAGTACTTC. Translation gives CASSYRDSSYEQYF.